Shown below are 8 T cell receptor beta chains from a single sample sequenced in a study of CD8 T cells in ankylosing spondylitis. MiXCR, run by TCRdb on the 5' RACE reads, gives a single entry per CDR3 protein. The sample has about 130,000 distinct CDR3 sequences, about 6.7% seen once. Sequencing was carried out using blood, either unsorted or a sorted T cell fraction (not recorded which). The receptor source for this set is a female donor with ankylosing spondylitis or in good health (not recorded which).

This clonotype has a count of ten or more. For the CDR3, the DNA is TGTGCCCTCAGTGGGTATGGCTACACCTTC. Protein product: CALSGYGYTF. The rearrangement joins TRBV6-8 to TRBJ1-2; D gene unclear. The V gene lost 11 bases and the J gene lost 5 bases, with 9 bases spanning the gap. The CDR3 contains 10 residues. Germline V CDR1 and CDR2: MNHGY, SAAAGT.

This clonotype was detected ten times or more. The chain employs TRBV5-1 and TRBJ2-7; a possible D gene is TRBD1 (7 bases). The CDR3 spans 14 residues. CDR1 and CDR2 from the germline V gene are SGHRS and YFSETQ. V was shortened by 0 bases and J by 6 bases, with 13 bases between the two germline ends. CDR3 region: CASSLGRGLVEQYF. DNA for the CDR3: TGCGCCAGCAGCTTGGGGAGGGGGCTTGTCGAGCAGTACTTC.

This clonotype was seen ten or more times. The CDR3 here is CSARALAGGHVTDTQYF. In DNA form, the CDR3 reads TGCAGTGCTAGAGCTCTAGCGGGGGGGCATGTCACAGATACGCAGTATTTT. V and J are TRBV20-1 and TRBJ2-3; TRBD2 matches 12 bases. The CDR3 contains 17 residues. The germline V gene has CDR1 DFQATT and CDR2 SNEGSKA (reference sequence). Trimming removed 1 base from V and 2 bases from J; junction bases left unmatched: 7.

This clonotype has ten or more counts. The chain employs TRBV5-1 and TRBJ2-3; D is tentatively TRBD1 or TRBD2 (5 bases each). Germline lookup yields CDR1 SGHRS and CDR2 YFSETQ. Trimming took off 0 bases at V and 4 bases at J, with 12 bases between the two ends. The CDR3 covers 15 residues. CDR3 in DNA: TGCGCCAGCAGCTTGGGCGACGGGGCCCCAGATACGCAGTATTTT. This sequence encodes CASSLGDGAPDTQYF.

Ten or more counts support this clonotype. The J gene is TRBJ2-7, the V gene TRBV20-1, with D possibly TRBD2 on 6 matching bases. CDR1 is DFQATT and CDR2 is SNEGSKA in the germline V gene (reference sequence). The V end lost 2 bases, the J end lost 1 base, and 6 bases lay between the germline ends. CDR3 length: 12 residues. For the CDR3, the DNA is TGCAGTGCTAGACGGGGGTCCTACGAGCAGTACTTC. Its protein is CSARRGSYEQYF.

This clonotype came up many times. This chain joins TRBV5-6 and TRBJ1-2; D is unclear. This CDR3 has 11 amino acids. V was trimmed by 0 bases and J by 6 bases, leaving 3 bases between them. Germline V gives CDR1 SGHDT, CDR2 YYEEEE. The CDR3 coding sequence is TGTGCCAGCAGCTTGGATGATGGCTACACCTTC. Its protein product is CASSLDDGYTF.

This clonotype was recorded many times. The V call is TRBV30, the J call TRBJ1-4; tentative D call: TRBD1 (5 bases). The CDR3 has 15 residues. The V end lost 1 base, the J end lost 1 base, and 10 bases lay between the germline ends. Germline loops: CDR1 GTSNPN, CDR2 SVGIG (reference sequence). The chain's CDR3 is CAWSGGSQTNEKLFF. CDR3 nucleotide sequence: TGTGCCTGGAGTGGGGGGAGTCAAACTAATGAAAAACTGTTTTTT.

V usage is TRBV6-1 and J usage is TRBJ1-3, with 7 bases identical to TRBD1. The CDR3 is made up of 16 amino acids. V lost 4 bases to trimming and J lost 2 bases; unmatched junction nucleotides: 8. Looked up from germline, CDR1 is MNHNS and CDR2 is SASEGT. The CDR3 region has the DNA TGTGCCAGCAGTGTCCACGCGACAGGGACTGGAAACACCATATATTTT. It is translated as CASSVHATGTGNTIYF.